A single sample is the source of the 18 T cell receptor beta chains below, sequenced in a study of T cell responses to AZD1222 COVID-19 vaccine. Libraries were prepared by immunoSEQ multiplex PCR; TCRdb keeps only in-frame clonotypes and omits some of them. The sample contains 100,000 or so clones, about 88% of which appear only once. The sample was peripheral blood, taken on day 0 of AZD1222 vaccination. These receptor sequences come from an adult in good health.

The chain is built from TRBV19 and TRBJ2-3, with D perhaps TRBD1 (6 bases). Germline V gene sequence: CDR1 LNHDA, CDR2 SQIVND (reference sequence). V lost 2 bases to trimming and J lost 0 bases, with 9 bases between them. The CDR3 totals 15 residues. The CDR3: CASSIQGSSTDTQYF. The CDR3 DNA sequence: TGTGCCAGTAGTATACAGGGGTCTAGCACAGATACGCAGTATTTT.

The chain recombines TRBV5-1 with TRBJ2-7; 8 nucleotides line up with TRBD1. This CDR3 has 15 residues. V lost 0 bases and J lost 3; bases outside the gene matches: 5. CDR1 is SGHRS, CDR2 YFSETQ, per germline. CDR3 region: CASSLAPGQVYEQYF. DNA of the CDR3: TGCGCCAGCAGCTTGGCTCCGGGACAGGTCTACGAGCAGTACTTC.

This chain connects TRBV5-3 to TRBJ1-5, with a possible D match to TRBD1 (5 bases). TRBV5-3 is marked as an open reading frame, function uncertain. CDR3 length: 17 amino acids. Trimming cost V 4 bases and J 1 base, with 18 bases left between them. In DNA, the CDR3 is TGTGCCAGAAGCCCCGGGCAGGGAGGTTTCAGCAATCAGCCCCAGCATTTT. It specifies CARSPGQGGFSNQPQHF.

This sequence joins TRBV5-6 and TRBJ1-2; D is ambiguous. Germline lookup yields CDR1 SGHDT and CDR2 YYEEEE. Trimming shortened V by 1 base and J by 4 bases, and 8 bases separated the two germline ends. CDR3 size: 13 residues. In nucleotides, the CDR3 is TGTGCCAGCAGCTTGTGGACCACCTATGGCTACACCTTC. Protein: CASSLWTTYGYTF.

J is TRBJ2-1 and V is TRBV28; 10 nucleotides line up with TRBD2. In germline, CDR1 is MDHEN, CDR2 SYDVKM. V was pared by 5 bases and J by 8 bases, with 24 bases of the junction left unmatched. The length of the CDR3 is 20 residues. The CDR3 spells CASSPQRSSGRHIFLDEQFF. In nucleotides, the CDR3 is TGTGCCAGCAGTCCTCAAAGGAGTAGCGGGAGGCACATCTTCTTGGATGAGCAGTTCTTC.

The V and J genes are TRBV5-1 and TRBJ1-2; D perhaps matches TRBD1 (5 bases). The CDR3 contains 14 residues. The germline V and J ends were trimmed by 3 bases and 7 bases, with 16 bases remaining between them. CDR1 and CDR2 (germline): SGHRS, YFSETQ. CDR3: CASSWGRGYGGYTF. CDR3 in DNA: TGCGCCAGCAGCTGGGGGAGGGGATATGGTGGCTACACCTTC.

CDR3 DNA: TGTGCCAGCAGCCCGGGACAGGGGACAGCTAACTATGGCTACACCTTC. Translating it yields CASSPGQGTANYGYTF. The V and J genes are TRBV5-6 and TRBJ1-2; 10 positions agree with TRBD1. The junction had 6 bases not matched to a gene; V was cut back by 4 bases and J by 0 bases. The CDR3 runs to 16 residues. Per the germline V gene, CDR1 is SGHDT and CDR2 is YYEEEE.

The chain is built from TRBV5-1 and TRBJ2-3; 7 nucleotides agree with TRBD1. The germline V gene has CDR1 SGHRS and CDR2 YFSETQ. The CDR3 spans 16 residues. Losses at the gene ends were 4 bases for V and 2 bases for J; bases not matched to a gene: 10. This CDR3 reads CASSPRQGLNTDTQYF. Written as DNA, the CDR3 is TGCGCCAGCAGCCCCAGACAGGGATTAAACACAGATACGCAGTATTTT.

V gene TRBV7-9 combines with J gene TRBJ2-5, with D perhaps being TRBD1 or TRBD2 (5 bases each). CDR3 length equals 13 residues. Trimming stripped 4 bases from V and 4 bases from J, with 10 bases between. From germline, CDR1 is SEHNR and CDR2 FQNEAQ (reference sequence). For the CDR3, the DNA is TGTGCCAGCAGCTGGGACGTCGGAGAGACCCAGTACTTC. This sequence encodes CASSWDVGETQYF.

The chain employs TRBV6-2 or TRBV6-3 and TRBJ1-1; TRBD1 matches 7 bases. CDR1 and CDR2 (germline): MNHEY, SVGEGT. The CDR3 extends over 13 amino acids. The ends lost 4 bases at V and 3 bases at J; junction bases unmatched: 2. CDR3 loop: CASSFTGDTEAFF. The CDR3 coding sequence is TGTGCCAGCAGTTTTACAGGGGACACTGAAGCTTTCTTT.

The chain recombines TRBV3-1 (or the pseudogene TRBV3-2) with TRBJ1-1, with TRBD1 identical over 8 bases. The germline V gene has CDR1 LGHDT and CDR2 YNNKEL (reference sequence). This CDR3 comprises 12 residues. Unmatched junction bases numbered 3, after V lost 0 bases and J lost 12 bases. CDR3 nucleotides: TGTGCCAGCAGCCAAGATACAGGGGGGACTTTCTTT. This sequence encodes CASSQDTGGTFF.

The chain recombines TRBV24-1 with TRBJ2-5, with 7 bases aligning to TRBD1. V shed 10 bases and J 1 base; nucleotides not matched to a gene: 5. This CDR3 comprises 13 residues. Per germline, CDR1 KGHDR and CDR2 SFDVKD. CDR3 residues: CATSTGLQETQYF. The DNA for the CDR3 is TGTGCCACTTCGACAGGGCTCCAAGAGACCCAGTACTTC.

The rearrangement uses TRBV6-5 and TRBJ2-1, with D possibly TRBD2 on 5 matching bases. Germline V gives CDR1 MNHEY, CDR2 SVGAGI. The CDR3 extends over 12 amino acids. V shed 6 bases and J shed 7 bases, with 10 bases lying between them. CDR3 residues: CASSGVWNEQFF. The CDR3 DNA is TGTGCCAGCAGCGGGGTATGGAATGAGCAGTTCTTC.

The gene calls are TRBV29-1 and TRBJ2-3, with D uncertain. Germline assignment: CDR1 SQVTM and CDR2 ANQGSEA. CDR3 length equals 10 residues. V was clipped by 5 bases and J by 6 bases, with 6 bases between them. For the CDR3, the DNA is TGCAGCGTTTCTCTGGATACGCAGTATTTT. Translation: CSVSLDTQYF.

The CDR3 nucleotides read TGTGCCAGCAGCGTAGAAGGCAGCTCCTACACTGAAGCTTTCTTT. Translating gives CASSVEGSSYTEAFF. The gene calls are TRBV9 and TRBJ1-1; no definite D call. V was cut by 0 bases and J by 3 bases, with 12 bases left in between. CDR3 length equals 15 residues. Germline V lookup: CDR1 SGDLS, CDR2 YYNGEE.

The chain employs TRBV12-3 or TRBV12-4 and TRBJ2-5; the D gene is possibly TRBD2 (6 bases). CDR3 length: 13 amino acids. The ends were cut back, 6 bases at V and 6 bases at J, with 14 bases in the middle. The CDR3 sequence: CASRPNAGQTQYF. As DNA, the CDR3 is TGTGCCAGCAGACCCAACGCGGGGCAGACCCAGTACTTC.

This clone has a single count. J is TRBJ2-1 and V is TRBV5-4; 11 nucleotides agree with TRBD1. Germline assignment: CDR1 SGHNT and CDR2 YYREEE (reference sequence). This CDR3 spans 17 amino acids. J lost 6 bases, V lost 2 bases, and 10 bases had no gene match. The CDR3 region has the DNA TGTGCCAGCAGCTTCCGCCGGACAGGGGGCGCATTCAATGAGCAGTTCTTC. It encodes CASSFRRTGGAFNEQFF.

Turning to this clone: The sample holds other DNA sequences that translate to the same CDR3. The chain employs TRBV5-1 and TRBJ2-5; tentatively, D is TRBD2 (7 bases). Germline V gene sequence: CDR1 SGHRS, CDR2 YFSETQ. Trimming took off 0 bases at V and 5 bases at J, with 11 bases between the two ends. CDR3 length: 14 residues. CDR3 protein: CASSLAGGGETQYF. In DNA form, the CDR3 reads TGCGCCAGCAGCTTGGCGGGGGGCGGGGAGACCCAGTACTTC.